This passage covers 8 T cell receptor beta chains from one sample sequenced in a study of OX40 agonist ivuxolimab in advanced cancers. Assay: immunoSEQ multiplex PCR; the TCRdb copy retains only in-frame clones and omits some. The sample shows roughly 29,000 clones, around 90% of them seen only once. This specimen was CD4+ or CD8+ T cells sorted from blood, taken in a trial of the OX40 agonist ivuxolimab. These receptors were collected from an adult with an advanced solid tumor such as melanoma, head and neck, liver or kidney cancer.

The chain uses TRBV6-6 and TRBJ2-1, with 9 nucleotides matching TRBD2. With 5 bases clipped from V and 4 bases from J, the junction kept 3 bases outside the gene matches. CDR3 length: 14 residues. Germline CDR1 is MNHNY and CDR2 is SVGAGI (reference sequence). The CDR3 DNA reads TGTGCCAGCAGTCTGACTAGCGGATACAATGAGCAGTTCTTC. This sequence encodes CASSLTSGYNEQFF.

This clone is a singleton in its sample. The chain couples TRBV15 to TRBJ1-1, with D unresolved. CDR3 length: 14 amino acids. Germline V gene data show CDR1 as LNHNV and CDR2 as YYDKDF (reference sequence). Trimming took 1 base from V and 1 from J, leaving 7 bases between them. The CDR3 is CATSRASGNTEAFF. CDR3 sequence (DNA): TGTGCCACCAGCAGAGCGTCAGGGAACACTGAAGCTTTCTTT.

The V and J genes are TRBV7-6 and TRBJ2-1; TRBD2 agrees at 10 bases. With 4 bases clipped from V and 6 bases from J, the junction kept 3 bases outside the gene matches. CDR3 length: 14 residues. Germline CDR1 is SGHVS and CDR2 is FNYEAQ. CDR3 sequence: CASSYSGGTNEQFF. The CDR3 DNA sequence: TGTGCCAGCAGCTATAGCGGGGGGACCAATGAGCAGTTCTTC.

The V call is TRBV2, the J call TRBJ1-5; D is possibly TRBD1 (5 bases). Germline V gene lookup returns CDR1 SNHLY and CDR2 FYNNEI. This CDR3 region has 16 residues. With 1 base removed from V and 0 bases from J, the gap between germline ends came to 10 bases. The CDR3 spells CASSEVWQGSNQPQHF. In DNA, the CDR3 is TGTGCCAGCAGTGAAGTTTGGCAGGGTAGCAATCAGCCCCAGCATTTT.

The chain employs TRBV5-1 and TRBJ2-1; 12 bases agree with TRBD2. The CDR3 loop spans 17 amino acids. V lost 0 bases and J lost 3; bases outside the gene matches: 4. Germline CDR1 SGHRS, CDR2 YFSETQ. The CDR3 sequence: CASSLASGRAFYNEQFF. As DNA, the CDR3 is TGCGCCAGCAGCTTGGCTAGCGGGAGGGCTTTCTACAATGAGCAGTTCTTC.

The chain combines TRBV6-5 with TRBJ1-1; possible D gene TRBD1, 6 bases. CDR3 length equals 15 residues. V shed 2 bases and J shed 5 bases, with 15 bases lying between them. The germline gives CDR1 MNHEY, CDR2 SVGAGI. The CDR3 sequence: CASSYRPGAGTEAFF. The CDR3 DNA reads as TGTGCCAGCAGTTACCGCCCGGGGGCTGGTACTGAAGCTTTCTTT.

The J gene is TRBJ2-3, the V gene TRBV7-2, with 9 bases matching TRBD2. CDR1 SGHTA and CDR2 FQGNSA come from the germline V gene. J lost 4 bases, V lost 0 bases, and 5 bases had no gene match. The CDR3 runs 16 residues. The DNA for the CDR3 is TGTGCCAGCAGCTTAGCGGGGACTAGCAAGCCAGATACGCAGTATTTT. Residues: CASSLAGTSKPDTQYF. The full variable domain, completed using reference TRBV7-2 and TRBJ2-3, is GAGVSQSPSNKVTEKGKDVELRCDPISGHTALYWYRQSLGQGLEFLIYFQGNSAPDKSGLPSDRFSAERTGGSVSTLTIQRTQQEDSAVYLCASSLAGTSKPDTQYFGPGTRLTVL.

The V gene is TRBV10-3, the J gene TRBJ1-6; 10 nucleotides agree with TRBD1. Germline V gene data show CDR1 as ENHRY and CDR2 as SYGVKD. CDR3 length: 15 residues. The V gene end was trimmed by 2 bases and the J gene end by 7 bases; junction bases not matched to a gene: 2. The CDR3 coding sequence is TGTGCCATCAGTGAGGACAGGGGGCTAAATTCACCCCTCCACTTT. Translated: CAISEDRGLNSPLHF.